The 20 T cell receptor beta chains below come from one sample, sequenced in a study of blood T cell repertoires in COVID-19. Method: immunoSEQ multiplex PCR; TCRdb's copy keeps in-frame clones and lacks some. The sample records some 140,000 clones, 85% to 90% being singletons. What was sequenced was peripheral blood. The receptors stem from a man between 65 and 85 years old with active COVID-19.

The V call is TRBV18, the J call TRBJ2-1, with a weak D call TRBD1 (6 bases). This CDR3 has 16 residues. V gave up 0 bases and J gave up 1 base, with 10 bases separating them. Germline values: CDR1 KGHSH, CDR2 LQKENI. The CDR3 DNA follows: TGTGCCAGCTCACCACCCCGAGACAGGTCCTACAATGAGCAGTTCTTC. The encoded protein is CASSPPRDRSYNEQFF.

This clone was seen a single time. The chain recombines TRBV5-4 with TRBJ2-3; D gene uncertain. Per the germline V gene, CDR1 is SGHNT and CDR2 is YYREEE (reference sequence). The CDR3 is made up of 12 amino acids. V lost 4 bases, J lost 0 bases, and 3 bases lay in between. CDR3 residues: CASSPSTDTQYF. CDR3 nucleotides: TGTGCCAGCAGCCCTAGCACAGATACGCAGTATTTT.

This CDR3 reads CASSPGLAMNNEQFF. As DNA, the CDR3 is TGTGCCAGCAGCCCGGGACTAGCGATGAACAATGAGCAGTTCTTC. The chain has TRBV11-2 and TRBJ2-1; 10 nucleotides line up with TRBD2. With V trimmed by 5 bases and J by 5 bases, 6 bases remained unmatched. Germline values: CDR1 SGHAT, CDR2 FQNNGV. CDR3 length equals 15 residues.

CDR3 nucleotide sequence: TGTGCCAGCAGCTCCCCTCGAAGCTCTTCCTACAATGAGCAGTTCTTC. Translating it yields CASSSPRSSSYNEQFF. The chain has TRBV7-9 and TRBJ2-1; no reliable D call. From germline, CDR1 is SEHNR and CDR2 FQNEAQ (reference sequence). The CDR3 totals 16 residues. Trimming took off 4 bases at V and 1 base at J, with 14 bases between the two ends.

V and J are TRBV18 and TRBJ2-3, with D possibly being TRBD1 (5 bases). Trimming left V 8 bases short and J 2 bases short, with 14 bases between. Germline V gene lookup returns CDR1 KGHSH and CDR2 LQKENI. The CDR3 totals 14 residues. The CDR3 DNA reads TGTGCCAGCCAGGTGACAGCTTCCACAGATACGCAGTATTTT. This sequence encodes CASQVTASTDTQYF. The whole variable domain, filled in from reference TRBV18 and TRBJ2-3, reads NAGVMQNPRHLVRRRGQEARLRCSPMKGHSHVYWYRQLPEEGLKFMVYLQKENIIDESGMPKERFSAEFPKEGPSILRIQQVVRGDSAAYFCASQVTASTDTQYFGPGTRLTVL.

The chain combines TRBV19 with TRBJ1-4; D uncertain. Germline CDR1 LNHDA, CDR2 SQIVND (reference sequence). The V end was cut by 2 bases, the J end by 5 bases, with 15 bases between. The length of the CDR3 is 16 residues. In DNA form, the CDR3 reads TGTGCCAGTAGTATATTACAGCCCGGCCGAAATGAAAAACTGTTTTTT. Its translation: CASSILQPGRNEKLFF.

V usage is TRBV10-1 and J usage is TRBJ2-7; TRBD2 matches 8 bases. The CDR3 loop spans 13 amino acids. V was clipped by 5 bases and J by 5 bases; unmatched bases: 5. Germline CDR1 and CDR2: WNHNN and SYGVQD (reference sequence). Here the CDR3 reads CASSKAGEDEQYF. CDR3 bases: TGCGCCAGCAGTAAAGCGGGAGAGGACGAGCAGTACTTC.

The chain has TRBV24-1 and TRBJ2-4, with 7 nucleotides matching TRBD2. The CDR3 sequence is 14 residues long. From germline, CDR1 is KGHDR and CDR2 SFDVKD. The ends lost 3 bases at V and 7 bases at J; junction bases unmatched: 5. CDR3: CATSDGGSGNIQYF. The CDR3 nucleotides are TGTGCCACCAGTGATGGCGGGAGCGGGAACATTCAGTACTTC.

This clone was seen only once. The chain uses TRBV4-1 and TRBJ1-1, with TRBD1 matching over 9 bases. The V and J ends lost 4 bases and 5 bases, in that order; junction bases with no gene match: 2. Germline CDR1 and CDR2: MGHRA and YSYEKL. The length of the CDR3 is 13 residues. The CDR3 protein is CASSLDRGTEAFF. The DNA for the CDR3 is TGCGCCAGCAGCCTGGACAGGGGAACTGAAGCTTTCTTT.

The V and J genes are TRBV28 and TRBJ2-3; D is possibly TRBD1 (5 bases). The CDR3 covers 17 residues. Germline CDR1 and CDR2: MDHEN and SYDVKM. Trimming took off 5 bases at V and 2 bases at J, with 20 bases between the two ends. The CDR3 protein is CASSPYSYRQPTDTQYF. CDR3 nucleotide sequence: TGTGCCAGCAGTCCTTACTCCTACCGACAGCCCACAGATACGCAGTATTTT.

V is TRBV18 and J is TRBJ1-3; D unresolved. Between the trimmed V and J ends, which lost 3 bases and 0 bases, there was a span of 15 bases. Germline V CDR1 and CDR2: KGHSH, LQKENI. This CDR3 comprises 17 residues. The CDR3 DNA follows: TGTGCCAGCTCACCCGGTACGGGTTTATCCTCTGGAAACACCATATATTTT. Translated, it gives CASSPGTGLSSGNTIYF.

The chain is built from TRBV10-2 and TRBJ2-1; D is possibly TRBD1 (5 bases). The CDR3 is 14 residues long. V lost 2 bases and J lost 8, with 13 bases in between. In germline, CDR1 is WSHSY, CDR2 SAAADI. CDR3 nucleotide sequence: TGCGCCAGCAGTGAGGGGCCTAGGGGCCATGAGCAGTTCTTC. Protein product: CASSEGPRGHEQFF.

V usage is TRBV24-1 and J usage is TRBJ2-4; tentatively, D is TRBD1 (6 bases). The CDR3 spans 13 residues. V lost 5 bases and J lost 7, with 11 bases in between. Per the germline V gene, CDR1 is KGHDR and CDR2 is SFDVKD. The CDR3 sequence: CATSAPGVNIQYF. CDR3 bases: TGTGCCACCAGTGCCCCAGGGGTTAACATTCAGTACTTC.

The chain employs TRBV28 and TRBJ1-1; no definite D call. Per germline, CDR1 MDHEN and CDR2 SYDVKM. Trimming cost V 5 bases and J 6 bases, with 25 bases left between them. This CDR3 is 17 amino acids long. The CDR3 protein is CASSSLDFRAPVAEAFF. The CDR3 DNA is TGTGCCAGCAGTAGTTTGGACTTTCGAGCCCCGGTCGCTGAAGCTTTCTTT.

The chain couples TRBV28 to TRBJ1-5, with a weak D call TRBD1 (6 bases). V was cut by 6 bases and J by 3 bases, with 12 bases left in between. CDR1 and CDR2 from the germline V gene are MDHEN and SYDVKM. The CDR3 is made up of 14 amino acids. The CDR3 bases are TGTGCCAGCAGGGTGGGGGGGCTCAATCAGCCCCAGCATTTT. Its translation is CASRVGGLNQPQHF. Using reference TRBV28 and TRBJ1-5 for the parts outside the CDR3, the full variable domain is DVKVTQSSRYLVKRTGEKVFLECVQDMDHENMFWYRQDPGLGLRLIYFSYDVKMKEKGDIPEGYSVSREKKERFSLILESASTNQTSMYLCASRVGGLNQPQHFGDGTRLSIL.

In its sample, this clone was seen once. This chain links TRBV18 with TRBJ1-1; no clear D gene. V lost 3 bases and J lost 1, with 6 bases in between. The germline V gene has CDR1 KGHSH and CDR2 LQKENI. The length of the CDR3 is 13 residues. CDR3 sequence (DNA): TGTGCCAGCTCACCTACAGCGAACACTGAAGCTTTCTTT. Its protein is CASSPTANTEAFF.

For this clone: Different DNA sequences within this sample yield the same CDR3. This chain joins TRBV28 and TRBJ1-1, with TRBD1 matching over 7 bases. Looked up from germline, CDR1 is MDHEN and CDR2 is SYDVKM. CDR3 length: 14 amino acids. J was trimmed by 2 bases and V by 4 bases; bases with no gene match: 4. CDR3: CASSSWTGNTEAFF. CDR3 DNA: TGTGCCAGCAGTTCATGGACAGGAAACACTGAAGCTTTCTTT.

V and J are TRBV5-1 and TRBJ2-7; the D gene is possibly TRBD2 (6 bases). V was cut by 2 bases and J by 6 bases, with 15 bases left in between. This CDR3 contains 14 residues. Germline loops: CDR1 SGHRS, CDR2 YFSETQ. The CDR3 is CASSFGQGSGEQYF. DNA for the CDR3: TGCGCCAGCAGCTTCGGCCAGGGTAGCGGCGAGCAGTACTTC.

CDR3 in amino acids: CASSAGLAGIHEQYF. For the CDR3, the DNA is TGTGCCAGCAGCGCCGGACTAGCGGGAATCCACGAGCAGTACTTC. The V and J genes are TRBV9 and TRBJ2-7; 12 nucleotides agree with TRBD2. Per the germline V gene, CDR1 is SGDLS and CDR2 is YYNGEE. V was clipped by 3 bases and J by 5 bases; unmatched bases: 6. The CDR3 contains 15 residues.

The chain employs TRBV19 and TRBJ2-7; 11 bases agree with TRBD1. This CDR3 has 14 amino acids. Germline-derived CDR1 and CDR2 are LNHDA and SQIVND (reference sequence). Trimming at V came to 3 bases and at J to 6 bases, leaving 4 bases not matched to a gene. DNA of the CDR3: TGTGCCAGTAGTATCACCGGGACAGGGGGCGAGCAGTACTTC. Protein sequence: CASSITGTGGEQYF.